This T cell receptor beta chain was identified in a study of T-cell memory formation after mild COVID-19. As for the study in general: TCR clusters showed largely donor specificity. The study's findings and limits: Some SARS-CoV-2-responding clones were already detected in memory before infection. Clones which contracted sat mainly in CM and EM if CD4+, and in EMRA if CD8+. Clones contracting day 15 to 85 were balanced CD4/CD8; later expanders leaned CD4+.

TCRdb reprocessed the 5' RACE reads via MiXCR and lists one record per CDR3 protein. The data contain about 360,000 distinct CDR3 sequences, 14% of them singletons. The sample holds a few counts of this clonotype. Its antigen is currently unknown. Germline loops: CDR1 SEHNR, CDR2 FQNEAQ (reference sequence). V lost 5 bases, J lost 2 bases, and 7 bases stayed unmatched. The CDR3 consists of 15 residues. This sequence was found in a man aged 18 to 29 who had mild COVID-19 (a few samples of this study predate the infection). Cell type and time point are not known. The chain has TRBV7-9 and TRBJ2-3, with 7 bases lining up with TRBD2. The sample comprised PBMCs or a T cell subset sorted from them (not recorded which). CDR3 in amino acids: CASSSFSGPTDTQYF. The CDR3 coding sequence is TGTGCCAGCAGCAGTTTTAGCGGGCCCACAGATACGCAGTATTTT.